The source of this T cell receptor (beta chain) is a study of blood T cell repertoires in COVID-19. Study-level information: Samples of COVID-19 (acute and convalescent) were obtained from the United States, Italy and Spain. Sample material is recorded as cDNA or gDNA derived from T cells, B-cell-depleted T cells, or PBMCs.

With 6 bases removed from V and 0 bases from J, the gap between germline ends came to 24 bases. CDR3 length equals 20 residues. The germline V gene encodes CDR1 KGHSH and CDR2 LQKENI. Sequenced by immunoSEQ multiplex PCR; TCRdb stores in-frame clones only, minus some. Of about 94,000 clones listed, over 70% are singletons. Sequencing used peripheral blood. J is TRBJ2-6 and V is TRBV18; D is perhaps TRBD2 (6 bases). The receptor's source is a human donor in a cohort sampled during active COVID-19. CDR3 sequence (DNA): TGTGCCAGCTCCCCCTTTCAGGCCCGCGCGGGAAGCTCTGGGGCCAACGTCCTGACTTTC. Residues: CASSPFQARAGSSGANVLTF.